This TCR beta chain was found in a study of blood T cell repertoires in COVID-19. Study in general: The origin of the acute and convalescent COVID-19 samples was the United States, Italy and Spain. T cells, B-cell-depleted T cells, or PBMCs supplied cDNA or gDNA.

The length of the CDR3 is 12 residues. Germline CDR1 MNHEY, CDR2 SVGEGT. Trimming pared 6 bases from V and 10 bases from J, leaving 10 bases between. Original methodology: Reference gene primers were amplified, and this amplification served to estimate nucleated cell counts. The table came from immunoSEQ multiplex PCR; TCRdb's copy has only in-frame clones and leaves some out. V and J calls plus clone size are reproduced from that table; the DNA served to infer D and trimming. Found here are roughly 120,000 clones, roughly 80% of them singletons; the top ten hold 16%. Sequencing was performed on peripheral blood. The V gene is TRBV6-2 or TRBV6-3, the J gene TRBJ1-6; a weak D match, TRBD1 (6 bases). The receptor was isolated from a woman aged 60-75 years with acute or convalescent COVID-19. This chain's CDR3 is CASSTGLSPLHF. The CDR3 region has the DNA TGTGCCAGCAGCACAGGGTTGTCACCCCTCCACTTT.